Listed here are 14 T cell receptor beta chains from one sample, sequenced in a study of shared clonotypes between healthy human individuals. CD45RO-negative CD8 cells positively selected for CCR7 made up the naive population, which excluded terminally differentiated effector memory CD45RA+ cells. Clones were read by immunoSEQ multiplex PCR, and TCRdb kept only the in-frame ones, dropping some. The sample has about 2.1 million clones; 93% are singletons. Sequencing was carried out using naive CD8+ T cells from PBMCs. Receptors originate from a man between 18 and 35 years old in good health. Some clones in this sample may be carry-over from other donors' samples.

The chain joins TRBV14 to TRBJ1-1; tentative D call: TRBD1 (5 bases). The germline CDR1 and CDR2 sequences are SGHDN and FVKESK. V lost 1 base, J lost 3 bases, and 9 bases lay in between. The CDR3 has 14 residues. CDR3 coding DNA: TGTGCCAGCAGCCAAGGGGGCTGGGACACTGAAGCTTTCTTT. Translating gives CASSQGGWDTEAFF.

This clone has a handful of counts. The chain recombines TRBV25-1 with TRBJ1-1, with D maybe TRBD1 (5 bases). Germline loops: CDR1 MGHDK, CDR2 SYGVNS. This CDR3 is 13 amino acids long. Trimming shortened V by 3 bases and J by 5 bases, and 10 bases separated the two germline ends. The CDR3 DNA reads as TGTGCCAGCAGTGACAGGGAATGGACTGAAGCTTTCTTT. Residues: CASSDREWTEAFF.

This clone was seen a single time. The chain joins TRBV13 to TRBJ1-1; D not certain. Germline-derived CDR1 and CDR2 are PRHDT and FYEKMQ (reference sequence). CDR3 length equals 13 residues. The V end lost 3 bases, the J end lost 7 bases, and 12 bases lay between the germline ends. This CDR3 reads CASSFVDGFEAFF. DNA for the CDR3: TGTGCCAGCAGCTTTGTTGATGGCTTTGAAGCTTTCTTT.

The chain uses TRBV7-9 and TRBJ2-5; D possibly corresponds to TRBD2 (5 bases). V gave up 6 bases and J gave up 1 base, with 24 bases separating them. Germline V lookup: CDR1 SEHNR, CDR2 FQNEAQ (reference sequence). The CDR3 is 18 amino acids. The CDR3 spells CASRPVLDSWERQETQYF. The CDR3 coding sequence is TGTGCCAGCAGACCAGTCCTGGATTCGTGGGAGCGCCAAGAGACCCAGTACTTC.

This sequence joins TRBV27 and TRBJ2-6; D call uncertain. The germline gives CDR1 MNHEY, CDR2 SMNVEV (reference sequence). The germline V and J ends were trimmed by 7 bases and 1 base, with 17 bases remaining between them. This CDR3 comprises 17 residues. The CDR3 region has the DNA TGTGCCAGCACCCACAGATTCTCGCCTTCTGGGGCCAACGTCCTGACTTTC. Its translation: CASTHRFSPSGANVLTF.

The J gene is TRBJ2-1, the V gene TRBV7-9; TRBD2 aligns across 8 bases. Germline lookup yields CDR1 SEHNR and CDR2 FQNEAQ (reference sequence). The CDR3 has 13 amino acids. V was pared by 7 bases and J by 5 bases, with 4 bases of the junction left unmatched. The CDR3 spells CASTRGGNNEQFF. CDR3 nucleotide sequence: TGTGCCAGCACACGGGGGGGAAACAATGAGCAGTTCTTC.

The chain is built from TRBV7-6 and TRBJ1-2; D call uncertain. Trimming removed 5 bases from V and 1 base from J, with 11 bases in between. The CDR3 contains 14 residues. Germline CDR1 is SGHVS and CDR2 is FNYEAQ. This chain's CDR3 is CASSPQGGNYGYTF. As DNA, the CDR3 is TGTGCCAGCAGCCCCCAAGGTGGTAACTATGGCTACACCTTC.

The V call is TRBV5-6, the J call TRBJ2-7; a weak D match, TRBD2 (5 bases). This CDR3 has 17 amino acids. With 4 bases removed from V and 0 bases from J, the gap between germline ends came to 20 bases. Germline CDR1 reads SGHDT; CDR2 reads YYEEEE. The DNA for the CDR3 is TGTGCCAGCAGCCCGGCTTCGGGGAACCTCTTCTCCTACGAGCAGTACTTC. Its protein product is CASSPASGNLFSYEQYF.

This chain links TRBV23-1 with TRBJ2-1; D not certain. TRBV23-1 is an ORF, with its function uncertain. This CDR3 is built from 15 residues. Deletions cut 2 bases from V and 5 bases from J, with 13 bases between. The CDR3 nucleotides are TGCGCCAGCAGTCAAGTAGGACGAGATAACAATGAGCAGTTCTTC. This codes for CASSQVGRDNNEQFF.

This rearrangement joins TRBV13 to TRBJ1-2, with D maybe TRBD1 (5 bases). The CDR3 has 14 amino acids. V lost 7 bases and J 2 bases, leaving 14 bases between the germline ends. The germline V gene has CDR1 PRHDT and CDR2 FYEKMQ (reference sequence). CDR3 protein: CASTPGRANYGYTF. CDR3 coding DNA: TGTGCCAGCACTCCAGGGAGGGCGAACTATGGCTACACCTTC.

The CDR3 is CASSPDRIGRNTIYF. The DNA of the CDR3 is TGTGCCAGCTCACCGGACAGGATAGGAAGAAACACCATATATTTT. The rearrangement links TRBV18 to TRBJ1-3; 7 bases are a match to TRBD1. The germline V gene has CDR1 KGHSH and CDR2 LQKENI. J lost 5 bases, V lost 3 bases, and 7 bases had no gene match. CDR3 length equals 15 residues.

This clone appeared once. This chain joins TRBV28 and TRBJ2-5; perhaps TRBD1 as D (5 bases). CDR3 size: 13 residues. V was cut by 2 bases and J by 7 bases, with 11 bases left in between. The V gene's germline CDR1 is MDHEN and CDR2 SYDVKM. CDR3 region: CASSLVIRGTQYF. The DNA for the CDR3 is TGTGCCAGCAGTTTAGTGATTAGGGGGACCCAGTACTTC.

The rearrangement uses TRBV9 and TRBJ2-7, with TRBD1 matching 10 bases. Germline CDR1 reads SGDLS; CDR2 reads YYNGEE. CDR3 length: 15 amino acids. J gave up 4 bases and V 4 bases, and 8 bases lay outside the gene matches. CDR3 bases: TGTGCCAGCAGCCCCTTGACAGGGGGCATATACGAGCAGTACTTC. Residues: CASSPLTGGIYEQYF.

This sequence joins TRBV27 and TRBJ1-1, with TRBD1 identical over 8 bases. Germline CDR1 is MNHEY and CDR2 is SMNVEV (reference sequence). This CDR3 comprises 16 residues. Losses at the gene ends were 5 bases for V and 2 bases for J; bases not matched to a gene: 10. The CDR3 bases are TGTGCCAGCAGTCCCTCGACAGGGGAAATTAACACTGAAGCTTTCTTT. As protein: CASSPSTGEINTEAFF.